This T cell receptor beta chain was captured in a study of human T cells and chemical hapten exposure. Study at large: Diphenylcyclopropenone doses were given weekly to the scalps of patients across the approximately 24-week study. General study findings and limits: DPC sensitization did not alter TCRs above 1 in 1000 frequency.

The time point: patch test 2, 6 weeks after DPC sensitization. Treatment meaning: therapeutic diphenylcyclopropenone sensitization with weekly scalp DPC. With V trimmed by 6 bases and J by 4 bases, 8 bases remained unmatched. Germline loops: CDR1 SQVTM, CDR2 ANQGSEA. CDR3 size: 14 residues. The study used a library that attached unique molecular identifiers to individual cDNA molecules. MiXCR, run by TCRdb on the RACE reads, gives a single entry per CDR3 protein. The profile shows around 69,000 distinct CDR3 sequences, 7.5% to 9.5% of them singletons. This clonotype was picked up many times. The antigen is undetermined.

Specimen: whole blood, collected in connection with sensitization to the hapten diphenylcyclopropenone (DPC). The sequence derives from a woman aged 45-65 years with alopecia areata. Some clones in this sample may be carry-over from other donors' samples. The gene calls are TRBV29-1 and TRBJ1-1, with 10 bases lining up with TRBD1. The DNA for the CDR3 is TGCAGCGTCGGGGGGGGACAGGGGATCACTGAAGCTTTCTTT. It yields the protein CSVGGGQGITEAFF.